Listed here is a single T cell receptor beta chain. This record comes from a study of tumor-infiltrating lymphocytes in oesophageal squamous cell carcinoma. TCRdb ran MiXCR on the PCR reads and lists one entry per CDR3 protein. The table lists more than 9,500 distinct CDR3 sequences, roughly 54% of them singletons, with around a third in the top ten. Per germline, CDR1 MNHGY and CDR2 SAAAGT. The V gene lost 7 bases and the J gene lost 0 bases, with 13 bases spanning the gap. This CDR3 is 15 amino acids long. This receptor was taken from a female donor with esophageal squamous cell carcinoma. Sequencing was done on a sample of esophageal tumor tissue. The chain is built from TRBV6-8 and TRBJ2-1, with D uncertain. The CDR3 bases are TGTGCCAGCACTTCCCTCGCAGGCTCCTACAATGAGCAGTTCTTC. Translated, it gives CASTSLAGSYNEQFF.